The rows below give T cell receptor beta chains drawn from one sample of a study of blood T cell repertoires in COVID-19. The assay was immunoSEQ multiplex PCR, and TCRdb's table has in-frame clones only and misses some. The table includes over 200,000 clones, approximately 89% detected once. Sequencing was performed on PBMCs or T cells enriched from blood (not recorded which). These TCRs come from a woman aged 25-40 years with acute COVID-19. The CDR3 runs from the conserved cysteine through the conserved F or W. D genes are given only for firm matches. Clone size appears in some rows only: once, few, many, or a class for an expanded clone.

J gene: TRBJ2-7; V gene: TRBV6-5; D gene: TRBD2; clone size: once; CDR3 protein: CASRGLARSYEQYF; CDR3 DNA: TGTGCCAGCAGGGGACTAGCGCGCTCCTACGAGCAGTACTTC
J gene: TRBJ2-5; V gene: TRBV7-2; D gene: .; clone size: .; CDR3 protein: CASSFGQQETQYF; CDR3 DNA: TGTGCCAGCAGCTTTGGTCAGCAAGAGACCCAGTACTTC
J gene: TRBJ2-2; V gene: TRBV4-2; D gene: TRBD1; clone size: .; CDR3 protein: CASSLASQGVVNTGELFF; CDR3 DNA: TGTGCCAGCAGCCTAGCAAGCCAGGGGGTAGTAAACACCGGGGAGCTGTTTTTT
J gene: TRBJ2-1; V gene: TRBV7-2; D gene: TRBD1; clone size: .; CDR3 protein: CASSLEAGQGYNEQFF; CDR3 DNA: TGTGCCAGCAGCTTAGAGGCGGGACAGGGATACAATGAGCAGTTCTTC
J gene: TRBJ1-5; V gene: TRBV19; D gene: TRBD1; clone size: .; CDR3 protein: CASSTGGQGNQPQHF; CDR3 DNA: TGTGCCAGTAGTACAGGGGGACAGGGAAATCAGCCCCAGCATTTT
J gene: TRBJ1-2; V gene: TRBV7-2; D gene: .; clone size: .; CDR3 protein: CASSSSRADYGYTF; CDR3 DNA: TGTGCCAGCAGCTCCAGCAGGGCCGACTATGGCTACACCTTC
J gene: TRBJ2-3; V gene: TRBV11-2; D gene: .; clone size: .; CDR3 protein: CASGLARVPTDTQYF; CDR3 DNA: TGTGCCAGCGGGCTGGCCAGGGTACCCACAGATACGCAGTATTTT
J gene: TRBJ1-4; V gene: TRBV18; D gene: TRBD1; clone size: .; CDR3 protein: CASSSAGTANEKLFF; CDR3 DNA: TGTGCCAGCTCATCTGCCGGGACAGCGAATGAAAAACTGTTTTTT
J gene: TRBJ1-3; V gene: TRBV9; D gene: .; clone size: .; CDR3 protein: CASSVDGSGNTIYF; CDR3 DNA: TGTGCCAGCAGCGTAGACGGCTCTGGAAACACCATATATTTT
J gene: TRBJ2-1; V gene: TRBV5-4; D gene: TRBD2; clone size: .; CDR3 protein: CASSWTSGVGNEQFF; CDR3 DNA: TGTGCCAGCAGCTGGACTAGCGGGGTGGGCAATGAGCAGTTCTTC
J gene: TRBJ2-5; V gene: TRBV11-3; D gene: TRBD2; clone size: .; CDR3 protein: CASSFGPGGETQYF; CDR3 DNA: TGTGCCAGCAGCTTCGGCCCGGGGGGGGAGACCCAGTACTTC
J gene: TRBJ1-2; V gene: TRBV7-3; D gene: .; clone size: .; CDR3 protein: CASSLTRTDYGYTF; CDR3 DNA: TGTGCCAGCAGCTTAACCCGGACAGACTATGGCTACACCTTC
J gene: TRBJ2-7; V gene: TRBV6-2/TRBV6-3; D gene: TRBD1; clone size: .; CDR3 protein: CASSYGQGASYEQYF; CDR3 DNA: TGTGCCAGCAGTTACGGGCAGGGGGCTTCCTACGAGCAGTACTTC
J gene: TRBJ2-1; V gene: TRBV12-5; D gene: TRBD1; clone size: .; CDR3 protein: CASGPDGQGAYNEQFF; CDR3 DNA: TGTGCTAGTGGTCCCGACGGACAGGGGGCCTACAATGAGCAGTTCTTC
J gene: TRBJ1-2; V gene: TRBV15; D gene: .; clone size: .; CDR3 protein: CATSRDFVARGYTF; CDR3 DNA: TGTGCCACCAGCAGAGATTTTGTTGCGCGTGGCTACACCTTC
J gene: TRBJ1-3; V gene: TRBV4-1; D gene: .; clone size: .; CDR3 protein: CASSQAAGPGNTIYF; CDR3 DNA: TGCGCCAGCAGCCAAGCGGCAGGTCCTGGAAACACCATATATTTT
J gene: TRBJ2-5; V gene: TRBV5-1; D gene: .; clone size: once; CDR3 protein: CASSLGRDDTGETQYF; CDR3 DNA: TGCGCCAGCAGCTTGGGGCGCGACGATACGGGGGAGACCCAGTACTTC
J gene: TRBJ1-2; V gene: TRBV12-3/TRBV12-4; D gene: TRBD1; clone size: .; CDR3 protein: CASRGTGLGGYTF; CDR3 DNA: TGTGCCAGCAGGGGGACAGGCCTTGGTGGCTACACCTTC
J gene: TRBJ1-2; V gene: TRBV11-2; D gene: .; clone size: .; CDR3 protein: CASSLSLSSDGYTF; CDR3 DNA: TGTGCCAGCAGCTTGTCCCTCTCTTCCGATGGCTACACCTTC
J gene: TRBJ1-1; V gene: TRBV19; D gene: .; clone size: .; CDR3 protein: CASGPAGAFF; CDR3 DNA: TGTGCCAGTGGCCCCGCGGGGGCTTTCTTT
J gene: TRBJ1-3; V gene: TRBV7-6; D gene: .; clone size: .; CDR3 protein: CASSFTDSGNTIYF; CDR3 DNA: TGTGCCAGCAGCTTTACAGACTCTGGAAACACCATATATTTT
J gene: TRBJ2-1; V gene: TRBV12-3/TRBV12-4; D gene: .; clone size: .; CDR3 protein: CASSPPLRNEQFF; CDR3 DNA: TGTGCCAGCAGTCCCCCCCTGCGGAATGAGCAGTTCTTC
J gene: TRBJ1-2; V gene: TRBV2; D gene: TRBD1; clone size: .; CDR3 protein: CASRIDRDPNYGYTF; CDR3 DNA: TGTGCCAGCAGAATCGACAGGGACCCTAACTATGGCTACACCTTC
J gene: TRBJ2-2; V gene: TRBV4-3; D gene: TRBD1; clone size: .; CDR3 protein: CASSRTGVAGELFF; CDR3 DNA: TGCGCCAGCAGCCGTACAGGGGTGGCCGGGGAGCTGTTTTTT
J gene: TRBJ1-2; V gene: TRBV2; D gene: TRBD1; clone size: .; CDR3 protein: CASRQGAVGYTF; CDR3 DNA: TGTGCCAGTCGGCAGGGGGCAGTTGGCTACACCTTC
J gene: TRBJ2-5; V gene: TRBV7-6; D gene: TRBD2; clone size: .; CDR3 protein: CASSPGTSGGAGETQYF; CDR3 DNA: TGTGCCAGCAGCCCCGGGACTAGCGGGGGGGCCGGGGAGACCCAGTACTTC
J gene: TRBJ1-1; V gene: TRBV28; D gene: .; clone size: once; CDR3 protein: CASFSGNTEAFF; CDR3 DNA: TGTGCCAGCTTTTCAGGGAACACTGAAGCTTTCTTT
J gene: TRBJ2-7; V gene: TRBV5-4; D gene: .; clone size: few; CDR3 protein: CASGTGSYEQYF; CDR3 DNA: TGTGCCAGCGGTACCGGCTCCTACGAGCAGTACTTC
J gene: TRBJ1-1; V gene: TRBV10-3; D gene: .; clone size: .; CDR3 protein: CASPQLPAEAFF; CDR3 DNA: TGTGCCTCGCCGCAACTCCCCGCTGAAGCTTTCTTT
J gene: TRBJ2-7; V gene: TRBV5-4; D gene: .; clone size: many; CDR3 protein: CAMSPGTYEQYF; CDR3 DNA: TGTGCCATGTCTCCAGGGACCTACGAGCAGTACTTC
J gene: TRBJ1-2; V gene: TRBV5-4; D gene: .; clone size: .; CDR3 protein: CASMGDRGYTF; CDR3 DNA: TGTGCCAGCATGGGAGACCGTGGCTACACCTTC
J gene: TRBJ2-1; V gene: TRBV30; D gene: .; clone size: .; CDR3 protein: CAWTSTLGTSGGYNEQFF; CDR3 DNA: .
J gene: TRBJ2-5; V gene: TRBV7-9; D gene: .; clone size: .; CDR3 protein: CASSLARGVEQETQYF; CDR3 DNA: TGTGCCAGCAGCTTAGCGCGGGGAGTGGAGCAAGAGACCCAGTACTTC
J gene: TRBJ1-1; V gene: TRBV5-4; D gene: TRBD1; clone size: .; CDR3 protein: CASSPLTGVNTEAFF; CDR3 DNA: TGTGCCAGCAGCCCTTTGACAGGGGTGAACACTGAAGCTTTCTTT
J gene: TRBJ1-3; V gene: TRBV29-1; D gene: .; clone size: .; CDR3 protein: CSFRHGSGNTIYF; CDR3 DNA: TGCAGCTTCCGACACGGCTCTGGAAACACCATATATTTT
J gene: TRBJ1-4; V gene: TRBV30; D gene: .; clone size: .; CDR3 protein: CAWGVQGPNEKLFF; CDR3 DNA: TGTGCCTGGGGAGTACAGGGTCCGAATGAAAAACTGTTTTTT
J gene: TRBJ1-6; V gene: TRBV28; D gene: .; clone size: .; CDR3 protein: CASSFWRASLHF; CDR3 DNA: TGTGCCAGCAGTTTTTGGCGGGCCTCCCTCCACTTT
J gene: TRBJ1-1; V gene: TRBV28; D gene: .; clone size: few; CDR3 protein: CASSLYRVGANTEAFF; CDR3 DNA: TGTGCCAGCAGTCTGTACAGGGTCGGGGCCAACACTGAAGCTTTCTTT
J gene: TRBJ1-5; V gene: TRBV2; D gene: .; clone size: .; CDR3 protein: CASREGGGVYQPQHF; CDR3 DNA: TGTGCCAGCAGGGAAGGGGGGGGAGTCTATCAGCCCCAGCATTTT
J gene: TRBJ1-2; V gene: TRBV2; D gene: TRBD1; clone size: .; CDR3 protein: CASSVGQGANYGYTF; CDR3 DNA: TGTGCCAGCAGTGTCGGCCAGGGGGCTAACTATGGCTACACCTTC
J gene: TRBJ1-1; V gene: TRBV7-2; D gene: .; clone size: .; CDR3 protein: CASSPARAITEAFF; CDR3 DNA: TGTGCCAGTAGTCCGGCCAGGGCTATAACTGAAGCTTTCTTT
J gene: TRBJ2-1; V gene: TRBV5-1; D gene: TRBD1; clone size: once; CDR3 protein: CASSGGQGVYNEQFF; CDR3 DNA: TGCGCCAGCAGCGGCGGACAGGGGGTCTACAATGAGCAGTTCTTC
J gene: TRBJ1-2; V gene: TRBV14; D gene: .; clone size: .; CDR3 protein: CASSQETGPNYGYTF; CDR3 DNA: TGTGCCAGCAGCCAAGAAACAGGGCCTAACTATGGCTACACCTTC
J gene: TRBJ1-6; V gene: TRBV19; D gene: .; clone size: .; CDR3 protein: CASSTSGTNNSPLHF; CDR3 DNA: TGTGCCAGTAGTACCTCCGGGACAAATAATTCACCCCTCCACTTT
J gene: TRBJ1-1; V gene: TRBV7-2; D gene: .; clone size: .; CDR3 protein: CASSLLEATTRAFF; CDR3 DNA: TGTGCCAGCAGCTTACTGGAGGCTACCACTAGGGCTTTCTTT
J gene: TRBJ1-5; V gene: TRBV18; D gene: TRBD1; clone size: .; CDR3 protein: CASSPTTGGGQPQHF; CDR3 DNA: TGTGCCAGCTCACCAACTACAGGGGGCGGTCAGCCCCAGCATTTT
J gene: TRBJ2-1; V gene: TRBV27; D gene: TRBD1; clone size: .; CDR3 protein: CATAPGQGAWNEQFF; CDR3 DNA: TGTGCCACGGCCCCGGGACAGGGGGCTTGGAATGAGCAGTTCTTC
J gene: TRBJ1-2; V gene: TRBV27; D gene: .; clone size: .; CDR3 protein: CASSLGWGDYGYTF; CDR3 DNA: TGTGCCAGCAGTTTAGGTTGGGGGGACTATGGCTACACCTTC
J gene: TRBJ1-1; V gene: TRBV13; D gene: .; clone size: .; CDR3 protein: CASRTTGRNTEAFF; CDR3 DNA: TGTGCCAGCAGGACCACAGGGAGGAACACTGAAGCTTTCTTT
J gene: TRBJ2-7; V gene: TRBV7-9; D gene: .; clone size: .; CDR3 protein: CASSPGGGYEQYF; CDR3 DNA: TGTGCCAGCAGCCCAGGCGGAGGATACGAGCAGTACTTC
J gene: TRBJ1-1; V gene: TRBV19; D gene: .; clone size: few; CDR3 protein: CASSIERDLDLRMNTEAFF; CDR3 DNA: TGTGCCAGTAGTATAGAGAGGGACTTAGACTTACGCATGAACACTGAAGCTTTCTTT